These 8 T cell receptor beta chains were all obtained from the same sample, sequenced in a study of Tregs in tolerant kidney transplant recipients (dated by TCRdb to the late 2010s). The library was produced with the immunoSEQ multiplex PCR assay. TCRdb re-hosts the immuneACCESS table, in-frame sequences only. Its copies lack some clones; in the studies checked, an unresolved V gene accounts for under half of them, and the cause for the rest is not known. This sample lists some 100,000 clones; about 90% were detected once. Approximately 0.59% of the sample goes to the ten largest clones. The sequencing sample was made of CD4+ T cells from blood. The source of these receptors is a human donor in good health.

The rearrangement joins TRBV9 to TRBJ2-7, with 12 bases matching TRBD2. The CDR3 is made up of 15 amino acids. J lost 6 bases, V lost 5 bases, and 9 bases had no gene match. The germline gives CDR1 SGDLS, CDR2 YYNGEE. CDR3 region: CASSRLAGGLGEQYF. The CDR3 nucleotides are TGTGCCAGCAGTCGTCTAGCGGGAGGGCTAGGCGAGCAGTACTTC.

This clone has just a few counts. In nucleotides, the CDR3 is TGTGCCAGCAGGTCCCGTTTATGGGATAATTCACCCCTCCACTTT. Translating it yields CASRSRLWDNSPLHF. This chain connects TRBV6-5 to TRBJ1-6; D gene unclear. This CDR3 contains 15 residues. CDR1 is MNHEY, CDR2 SVGAGI, per germline. The germline V and J ends were trimmed by 6 bases and 5 bases, with 14 bases remaining between them.

This clone was seen a single time. The chain joins TRBV19 to TRBJ1-5; D remains unclear. Germline CDR1 is LNHDA and CDR2 is SQIVND (reference sequence). The CDR3 spans 13 residues. The V end lost 1 base, the J end lost 7 bases, and 8 bases lay between the germline ends. The CDR3 reads CASSIALHQPQHF. Written as DNA, the CDR3 is TGTGCCAGTAGTATAGCCCTCCACCAGCCCCAGCATTTT.

The chain uses TRBV30 and TRBJ2-7; D is unclear. Germline V gene lookup returns CDR1 GTSNPN and CDR2 SVGIG (reference sequence). CDR3 size: 16 residues. Trimming shortened V by 0 bases and J by 0 bases, and 15 bases separated the two germline ends. This chain's CDR3 is CAWSVRGRLSSYEQYF. The CDR3 nucleotides read TGTGCCTGGAGTGTAAGAGGACGCTTAAGCTCCTACGAGCAGTACTTC.

The chain uses TRBV5-8 and TRBJ2-5; 7 bases agree with TRBD1. After removal of 7 bases from V and 4 bases from J, the junction contained 10 bases not matched to a gene. The length of the CDR3 is 14 residues. CDR1 and CDR2 (germline): SGHTS, YDEGEE. The CDR3 bases are TGTGCCAGCGGGACAGTGAGGGGTGGAGAGACCCAGTACTTC. Residues: CASGTVRGGETQYF.

This chain links TRBV7-2 with TRBJ2-3, with 7 bases fitting TRBD2. This CDR3 has 15 residues. J lost 0 bases, V lost 5 bases, and 5 bases had no gene match. CDR1 is SGHTA and CDR2 is FQGNSA in the germline V gene. The CDR3 nucleotides read TGTGCCAGCAGCCCTAGCGGAACTAGCACAGATACGCAGTATTTT. Protein sequence: CASSPSGTSTDTQYF. Filled out from reference TRBV7-2 and TRBJ2-3, the complete variable domain reads GAGVSQSPSNKVTEKGKDVELRCDPISGHTALYWYRQSLGQGLEFLIYFQGNSAPDKSGLPSDRFSAERTGGSVSTLTIQRTQQEDSAVYLCASSPSGTSTDTQYFGPGTRLTVL.

In DNA, the CDR3 is TGTGCCAGTAGTATGAGGTCGGATAGCAATCAGCCCCAGCATTTT. Amino acids: CASSMRSDSNQPQHF. This chain joins TRBV19 and TRBJ1-5; D uncertain. The CDR3 has 15 amino acids. Germline V lookup: CDR1 LNHDA, CDR2 SQIVND (reference sequence). V shed 3 bases and J shed 0 bases, with 9 bases lying between them.

This clone came up once. The V call is TRBV15, the J call TRBJ1-5, with D possibly matching TRBD1 (5 bases). V gave up 6 bases and J gave up 1 base, with 16 bases separating them. The CDR3 length is 16 residues. The germline gives CDR1 LNHNV, CDR2 YYDKDF (reference sequence). The CDR3 sequence: CATSWGDNWSNQPQHF. The CDR3 DNA follows: TGTGCCACCAGTTGGGGCGACAATTGGAGCAATCAGCCCCAGCATTTT.